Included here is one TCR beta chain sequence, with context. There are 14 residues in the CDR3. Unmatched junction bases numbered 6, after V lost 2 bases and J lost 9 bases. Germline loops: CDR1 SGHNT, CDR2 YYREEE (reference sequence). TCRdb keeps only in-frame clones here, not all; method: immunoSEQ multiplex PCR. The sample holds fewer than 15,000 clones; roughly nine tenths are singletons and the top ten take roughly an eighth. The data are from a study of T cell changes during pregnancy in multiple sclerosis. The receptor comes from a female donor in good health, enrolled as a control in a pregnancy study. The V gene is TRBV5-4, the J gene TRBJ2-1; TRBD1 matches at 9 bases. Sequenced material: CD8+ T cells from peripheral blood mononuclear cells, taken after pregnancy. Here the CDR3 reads CASSFRDRVPEQFF. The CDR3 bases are TGTGCCAGCAGCTTCCGGGACAGGGTTCCTGAGCAGTTCTTC.